The rows below give T cell receptor beta chains drawn from one sample of a study of molecular identifiers for immune sequencing clone quantification. From the PCR reads, TCRdb called clonotypes with MiXCR, one entry per CDR3 protein. The repertoire holds approximately 680,000 distinct CDR3 sequences, with 25% as singletons. The sequencing sample was made of naive CD8+ T cells from blood, with Jurkat cell RNA spiked in. These receptors were taken from a human donor in good health. Some libraries in this study had Jurkat cell RNA spiked in. Both conserved end residues are trimmed from each CDR3.

cdr3_aa: ASSQVGLAGTQF
j_call: TRBJ2-1
v_call: TRBV14

cdr3_aa: ASSLTRAGATDTQY
j_call: TRBJ2-3
v_call: TRBV12-3/TRBV12-4

cdr3_aa: ASSERSGGGNQPQH
j_call: TRBJ1-5
v_call: TRBV2

cdr3_aa: ASSQDTSGTVYEQY
j_call: TRBJ2-7
v_call: TRBV4-3

cdr3_aa: ASSQEGTVGYGYT
j_call: TRBJ1-2
v_call: TRBV4-2

cdr3_aa: ASSQDVRGSNTGELF
j_call: TRBJ2-2
v_call: TRBV3-2

cdr3_aa: ASSPEGSGAYEQY
j_call: TRBJ2-7
v_call: TRBV7-6

cdr3_aa: ASSQDLVVGREKLF
j_call: TRBJ1-4
v_call: TRBV3-1

cdr3_aa: ASSERGRTIDTQY
j_call: TRBJ2-3
v_call: TRBV9

cdr3_aa: ASSPGQSTAAF
j_call: TRBJ1-1
v_call: TRBV27

cdr3_aa: ASSKRIPKPSGANVLT
j_call: TRBJ2-6
v_call: TRBV19

cdr3_aa: ASSQSGGSGFTDTQY
j_call: TRBJ2-3
v_call: TRBV4-1

cdr3_aa: ASSYSGSGADTQY
j_call: TRBJ2-3
v_call: TRBV9

cdr3_aa: ASSSGPDYEQY
j_call: TRBJ2-7
v_call: TRBV12-3/TRBV12-4

cdr3_aa: SVEGLAVTDTQY
j_call: TRBJ2-3
v_call: TRBV29-1

cdr3_aa: ASSQGLTGELF
j_call: TRBJ2-2
v_call: TRBV4-3

cdr3_aa: ASGGSGELF
j_call: TRBJ2-2
v_call: TRBV7-7

cdr3_aa: ASTGGRGSGEAF
j_call: TRBJ1-1
v_call: TRBV2

cdr3_aa: ASSQLVGVADTQY
j_call: TRBJ2-3
v_call: TRBV12-3/TRBV12-4

cdr3_aa: ASSDSGSSQPQH
j_call: TRBJ1-5
v_call: TRBV25-1

cdr3_aa: ASSLVGGGVYEQF
j_call: TRBJ2-1
v_call: TRBV5-1

cdr3_aa: SVEDRGTSGIQETQY
j_call: TRBJ2-5
v_call: TRBV29-1

cdr3_aa: ANSSLQLAGVNYEQY
j_call: TRBJ2-7
v_call: TRBV6-2/TRBV6-3

cdr3_aa: ASSFWEVGRTDTQY
j_call: TRBJ2-3
v_call: TRBV12-3/TRBV12-4

cdr3_aa: ASSEPTASGYEQY
j_call: TRBJ2-7
v_call: TRBV6-1

cdr3_aa: ASRQGPMNTEAF
j_call: TRBJ1-1
v_call: TRBV6-2/TRBV6-3

cdr3_aa: ASRPGTRSSYEQY
j_call: TRBJ2-7
v_call: TRBV19

cdr3_aa: ASSPTHTYEQY
j_call: TRBJ2-7
v_call: TRBV7-2

cdr3_aa: ATSDFPTGMPYYEQY
j_call: TRBJ2-7
v_call: TRBV24-1

cdr3_aa: ASSPAGGVQTYEQY
j_call: TRBJ2-7
v_call: TRBV7-9

cdr3_aa: ASSLVFSHTEAF
j_call: TRBJ1-1
v_call: TRBV13

cdr3_aa: AISEPTSPLDTQY
j_call: TRBJ2-3
v_call: TRBV10-3

cdr3_aa: ASSAEAGTVPSYAQY
j_call: TRBJ2-7
v_call: TRBV9

cdr3_aa: SARSALSYEQY
j_call: TRBJ2-7
v_call: TRBV20-1

cdr3_aa: ASSSGDNYEQY
j_call: TRBJ2-7
v_call: TRBV19

cdr3_aa: ASSNGLVQDTQY
j_call: TRBJ2-3
v_call: TRBV12-3/TRBV12-4

cdr3_aa: ASSLSLKEY
j_call: TRBJ2-7
v_call: TRBV28

cdr3_aa: AWSPRTGTSYGYT
j_call: TRBJ1-2
v_call: TRBV30

cdr3_aa: AWSVGSNYGYT
j_call: TRBJ1-2
v_call: TRBV30

cdr3_aa: ASTPRDTRTDTQY
j_call: TRBJ2-3
v_call: TRBV18

cdr3_aa: ASSFQRGFGTDTQY
j_call: TRBJ2-3
v_call: TRBV7-9

cdr3_aa: ASSPQGPPSDQPQH
j_call: TRBJ1-5
v_call: TRBV27

cdr3_aa: AWSGLDWNQETQY
j_call: TRBJ2-5
v_call: TRBV30

cdr3_aa: ASSQLGDEDADTQY
j_call: TRBJ2-3
v_call: TRBV12-3/TRBV12-4

cdr3_aa: ASSYGAGGSNQPQH
j_call: TRBJ1-5
v_call: TRBV6-5

cdr3_aa: ASITRSKRQEGDTQY
j_call: TRBJ2-3
v_call: TRBV6-8

cdr3_aa: ASSPPPSGDFRETQY
j_call: TRBJ2-5
v_call: TRBV9

cdr3_aa: ASSLFGTDEQF
j_call: TRBJ2-1
v_call: TRBV7-3

cdr3_aa: NVDNRDPGTDTQY
j_call: TRBJ2-3
v_call: TRBV29-1

cdr3_aa: ASSFTGTGYYEQY
j_call: TRBJ2-7
v_call: TRBV11-2

cdr3_aa: ATSREGPGANVLT
j_call: TRBJ2-6
v_call: TRBV7-6

cdr3_aa: ASSQGAGGNGYT
j_call: TRBJ1-2
v_call: TRBV4-2

cdr3_aa: ASSSGTHLDTGELF
j_call: TRBJ2-2
v_call: TRBV12-3/TRBV12-4

cdr3_aa: ASSVGAGAVHEQY
j_call: TRBJ2-7
v_call: TRBV9

cdr3_aa: ASSFAPGQVDEAF
j_call: TRBJ1-1
v_call: TRBV5-6

cdr3_aa: ASSFGSAYEQY
j_call: TRBJ2-7
v_call: TRBV7-8

cdr3_aa: ASSSDRGIYYGYT
j_call: TRBJ1-2
v_call: TRBV5-8

cdr3_aa: ASSQVGEQVDEQF
j_call: TRBJ2-1
v_call: TRBV14

cdr3_aa: ASRKEGVFQETQY
j_call: TRBJ2-5
v_call: TRBV2

cdr3_aa: ASTPAGGDTGELF
j_call: TRBJ2-2
v_call: TRBV27